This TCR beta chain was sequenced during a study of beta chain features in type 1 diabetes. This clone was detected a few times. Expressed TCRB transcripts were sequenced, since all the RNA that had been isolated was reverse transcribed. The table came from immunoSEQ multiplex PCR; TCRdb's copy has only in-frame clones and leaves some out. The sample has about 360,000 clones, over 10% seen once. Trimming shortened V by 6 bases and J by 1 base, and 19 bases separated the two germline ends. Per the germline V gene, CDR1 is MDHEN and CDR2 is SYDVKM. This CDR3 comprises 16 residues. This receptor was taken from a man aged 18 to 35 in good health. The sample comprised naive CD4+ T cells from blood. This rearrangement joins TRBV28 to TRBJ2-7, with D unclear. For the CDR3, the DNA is TGTGCCAGCAGAGCCATTGGTAGCCCGAGGTCCTACGAGCAGTACTTC. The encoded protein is CASRAIGSPRSYEQYF.